This section outlines one T cell receptor (beta chain) sequence together with its context. Its antigen remains unidentified. Produced via immunoSEQ multiplex PCR; TCRdb's table is partial and in-frame only. The sample consists of about 43,000 clones, 90% of them appearing once. This record belongs to a study of T cells after posttransplantation cyclophosphamide. Cyclophosphamide on days +3 and +4 followed busulfan-fludarabine conditioning and a marrow graft. General observations from the study: After PTCy, TRB diversity resembled that of CNI/methotrexate controls.

Germline trimming cut 3 bases from V and 8 bases from J; bases unmatched to any gene: 4. The CDR3 length is 13 residues. Germline values: CDR1 SGHTA, CDR2 FQGNSA. The sample in question was PBMCs, obtained around 67 days after allogeneic stem cell transplant with posttransplant cyclophosphamide. The chain couples TRBV7-2 to TRBJ1-3; 7 nucleotides match TRBD1. The receptor's source is a male patient aged 60-70 years who received an allogeneic stem cell transplant from a related donor and was CMV-positive. The graft donor may be the source of some T cells. CDR3 in DNA: TGTGCCAGCAGCTTCGACAGGGAGTACACCATATATTTT. As protein: CASSFDREYTIYF.